This TCR beta chain emerged from a study of control samples from healthy donors and cancer patients. Between the trimmed V and J ends, which lost 11 bases and 4 bases, there was a span of 21 bases. CDR3 length: 15 amino acids. Germline CDR1 and CDR2: MNHEY and SVGAGI. Generated by immunoSEQ multiplex PCR, the TCRdb table keeps only in-frame clones and is missing some. The sample includes about 79,000 clones, roughly 93% seen only once; the top ten take 1.3%. Sequencing used PBMCs. This chain connects TRBV6-5 to TRBJ1-3; TRBD1 might be the D (5 bases). The source of this sequence is a woman in her forties with lung cancer. The chain's CDR3 is CAVGRGTMSGNTIYF. The CDR3, as DNA: TGTGCCGTCGGTAGAGGGACGATGTCCGGAAACACCATATATTTT.